This T cell receptor beta chain is drawn from a study of OX40 agonist ivuxolimab in advanced cancers. For the study in its entirety: Ivuxolimab was a fully human IgG2 agonistic monoclonal antibody targeting the costimulatory receptor OX40 (CD134). Intravenous ivuxolimab was administered to patients every 2 weeks at six dose levels: 0.01, 0.1, 0.3, 1.5, 3 and 10 mg/kg. Among the roughly 52 dose-escalation patients, about 20 had hepatocellular carcinoma, approximately 15 melanoma, 9 renal cell carcinoma and 9 head and neck cancer. In the dose-escalation cohort, around 80% of patients were male, and the mean age was around 60 years with a range of roughly 23 to 90. Prior anti-PD-1, anti-PD-L1 or anti-CTLA-4 therapy was permitted, and about two fifths of dose-escalation patients had received checkpoint inhibitors. Partial responses were achieved by three dose-escalation patients, of whom one had hepatocellular carcinoma and two had cutaneous melanoma. The point of sequencing TCRbeta in the periphery was to test whether ivuxolimab changed TCR sequence diversity and drove clonal T-cell expansion. The paper describes the monotherapy dose-escalation part (N = 52 patients) of the phase I trial of ivuxolimab.

The trial excluded patients who had a history of autoimmune disease or were on systemic immunosuppression. Peripheral blood for TCR sequencing was collected from all dose cohorts at baseline, on cycle 4 day 1, and on cycle 7 day 1. The samples were drawn from a first-in-human, open-label, multicenter phase I dose-escalation trial of ivuxolimab. Adults with locally advanced or metastatic head and neck squamous cell, hepatocellular, melanoma or renal cell carcinoma were enrolled in the trial. CD4+ and CD8+ T cells were sorted separately from peripheral blood before TCR sequencing. Beyond this particular receptor, the publication reports: At doses of 0.1 to 3.0 mg/kg, clonal expansion of both CD4+ and CD8+ T cells in blood was seen between baseline and week 6. The antigen specificity of the peripheral T cells that underwent clonal expansion was not determined. Low levels of normalized T-cell clonal expansion were also shown by some nonresponding patients. After ivuxolimab, more expanded clones were found on average in CD8+ T cells than in CD4+ T cells. In the 0.1-3.0 mg/kg groups, partial responders were among the patients with the lowest normalized peripheral clonal expansion, particularly in CD8+ T cells.

Note on this clone: No antigen is known for it. Base qualities are not provided; no much larger clone lies one nucleotide away.

To sequence the TCRbeta CDR3 region, genomic DNA was isolated from the sorted cells. The immunoSEQ Assay was used for sequencing of TCRbeta CDR3 regions. In TCRdb, the immuneACCESS table is reduced to in-frame sequences with V and J assigned. These tables do not hold every clone; where another copy was compared, an unresolved V gene accounts for under half, and the others remain unexplained. A total of tens of thousands of clones appear in this sample, 80% to 90% of them only once. Around 25% of the sample rests with the top ten. Sequencing used CD4+ or CD8+ T cells sorted from blood, obtained in a trial of the OX40 agonist ivuxolimab. The TCR was taken from an adult with an advanced solid tumor such as melanoma, head and neck, liver or kidney cancer.

The nucleotides are TGTGCCAGCAGTTTGAATAGCGGGGGGGCCTACAATGAGCAGTTCTTC. It is translated as CASSLNSGGAYNEQFF. The receptor chain draws on TRBV28 and TRBJ2-1; TRBD2 matches 11 bases in the middle. Clipping removes 3 bases from V and 2 bases from J, with 3 as the unmatched junction base count. Reading the germline V gene gives CDR1 MDHEN and CDR2 SYDVKM. Measured from the cysteine to the phenylalanine, the CDR3 is 16 residues long. Only the CDR3 part of the read is kept: 48 bases, read in frame from the first base.